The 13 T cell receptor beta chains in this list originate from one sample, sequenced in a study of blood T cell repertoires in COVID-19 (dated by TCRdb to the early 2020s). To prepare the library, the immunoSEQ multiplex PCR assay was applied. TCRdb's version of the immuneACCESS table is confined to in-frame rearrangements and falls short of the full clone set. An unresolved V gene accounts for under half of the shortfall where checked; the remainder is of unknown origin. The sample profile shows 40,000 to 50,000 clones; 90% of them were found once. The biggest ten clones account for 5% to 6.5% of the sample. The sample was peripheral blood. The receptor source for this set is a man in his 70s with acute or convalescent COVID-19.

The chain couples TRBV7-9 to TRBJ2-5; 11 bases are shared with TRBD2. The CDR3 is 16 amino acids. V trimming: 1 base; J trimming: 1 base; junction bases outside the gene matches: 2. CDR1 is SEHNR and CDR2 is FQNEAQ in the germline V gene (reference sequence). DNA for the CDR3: TGTGCCAGCAGCTTAGGACTAGCGGGGCCCCAAGAGACCCAGTACTTC. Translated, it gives CASSLGLAGPQETQYF.

CDR3 DNA sequence: TGCGCCAGCAGCTTAACAGGGGGCTCAAATGGCTACACCTTC. Translation: CASSLTGGSNGYTF. This rearrangement joins TRBV5-1 to TRBJ1-2; 9 bases match TRBD1. The CDR3 totals 14 residues. Germline V gives CDR1 SGHRS, CDR2 YFSETQ. V trimming: 2 bases; J trimming: 6 bases; junction bases outside the gene matches: 5.

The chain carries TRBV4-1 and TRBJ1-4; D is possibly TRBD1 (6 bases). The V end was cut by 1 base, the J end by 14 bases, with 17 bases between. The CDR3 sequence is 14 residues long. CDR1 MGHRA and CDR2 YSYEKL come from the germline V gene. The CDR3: CASSQAGEGGYLFF. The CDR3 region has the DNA TGCGCCAGCAGCCAAGCGGGGGAGGGGGGATACCTGTTTTTT.

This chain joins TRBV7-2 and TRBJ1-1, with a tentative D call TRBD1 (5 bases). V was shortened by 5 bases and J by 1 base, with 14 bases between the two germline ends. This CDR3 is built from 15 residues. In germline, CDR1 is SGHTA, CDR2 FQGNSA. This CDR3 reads CASSPVGGRNTEAFF. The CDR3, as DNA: TGTGCCAGCAGCCCCGTCGGGGGAAGGAACACTGAAGCTTTCTTT.

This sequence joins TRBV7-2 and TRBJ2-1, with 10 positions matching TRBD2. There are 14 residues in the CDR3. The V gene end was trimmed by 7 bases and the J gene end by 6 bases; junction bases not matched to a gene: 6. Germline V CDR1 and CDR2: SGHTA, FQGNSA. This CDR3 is CASTLQRGGNEQFF. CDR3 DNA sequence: TGTGCCAGCACCCTCCAGCGGGGGGGCAATGAGCAGTTCTTC. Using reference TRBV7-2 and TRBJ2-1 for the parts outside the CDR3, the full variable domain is GAGVSQSPSNKVTEKGKDVELRCDPISGHTALYWYRQSLGQGLEFLIYFQGNSAPDKSGLPSDRFSAERTGGSVSTLTIQRTQQEDSAVYLCASTLQRGGNEQFFGPGTRLTVL.

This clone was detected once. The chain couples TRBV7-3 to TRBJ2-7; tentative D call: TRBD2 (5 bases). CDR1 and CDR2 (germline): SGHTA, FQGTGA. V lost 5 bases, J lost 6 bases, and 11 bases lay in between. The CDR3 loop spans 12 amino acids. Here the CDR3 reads CASSIPGGEQYF. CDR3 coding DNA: TGTGCCAGCAGCATCCCCGGAGGCGAGCAGTACTTC.

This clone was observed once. This CDR3 is CASSLGRANQPQHF. CDR3 sequence (DNA): TGTGCCAGCAGCCTAGGGCGGGCCAATCAGCCCCAGCATTTT. The chain couples TRBV7-2 to TRBJ1-5, with D hard to call. This CDR3 comprises 14 residues. V lost 5 bases and J 3 bases, leaving 11 bases between the germline ends. Germline lookup yields CDR1 SGHTA and CDR2 FQGNSA.

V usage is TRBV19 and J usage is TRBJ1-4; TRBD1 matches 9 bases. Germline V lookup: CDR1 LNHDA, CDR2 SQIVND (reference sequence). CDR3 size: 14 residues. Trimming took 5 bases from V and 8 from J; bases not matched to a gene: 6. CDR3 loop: CASSLTGGREKLFF. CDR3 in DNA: TGTGCCAGTAGTCTAACAGGGGGCCGAGAAAAACTGTTTTTT.

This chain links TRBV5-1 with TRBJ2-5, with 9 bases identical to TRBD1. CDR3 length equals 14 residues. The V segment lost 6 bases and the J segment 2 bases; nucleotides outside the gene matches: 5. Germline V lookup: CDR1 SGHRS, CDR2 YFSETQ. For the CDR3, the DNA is TGCGCCAGCACCCACAGGGGGCATCAAGAGACCCAGTACTTC. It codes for CASTHRGHQETQYF.

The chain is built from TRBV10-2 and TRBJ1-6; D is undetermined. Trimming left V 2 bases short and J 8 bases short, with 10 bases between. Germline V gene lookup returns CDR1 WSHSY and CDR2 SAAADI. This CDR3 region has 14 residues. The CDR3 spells CASSEGRGYSPLHF. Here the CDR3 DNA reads TGCGCCAGCAGTGAGGGGCGGGGTTATTCACCCCTCCACTTT.

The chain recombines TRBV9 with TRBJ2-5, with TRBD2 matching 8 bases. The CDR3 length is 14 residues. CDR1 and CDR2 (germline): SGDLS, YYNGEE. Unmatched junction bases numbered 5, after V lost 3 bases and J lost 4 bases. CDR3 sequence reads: CASSGVRGGETQYF. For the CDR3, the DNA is TGTGCCAGCAGCGGAGTTCGGGGGGGAGAGACCCAGTACTTC.

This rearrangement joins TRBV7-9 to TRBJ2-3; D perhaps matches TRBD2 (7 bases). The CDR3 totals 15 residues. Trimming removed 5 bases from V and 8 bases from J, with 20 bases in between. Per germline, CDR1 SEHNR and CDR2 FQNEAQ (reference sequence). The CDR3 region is CASSPPDKGGATQYF. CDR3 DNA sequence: TGTGCCAGCAGCCCCCCCGATAAGGGGGGGGCTACGCAGTATTTT.

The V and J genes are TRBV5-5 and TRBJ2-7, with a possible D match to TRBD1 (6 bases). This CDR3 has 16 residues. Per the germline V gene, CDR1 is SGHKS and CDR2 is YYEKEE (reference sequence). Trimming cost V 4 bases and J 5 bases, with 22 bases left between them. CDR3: CASSAEARGAMDEQYF. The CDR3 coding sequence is TGTGCCAGCAGCGCGGAGGCCAGGGGCGCAATGGACGAGCAGTACTTC. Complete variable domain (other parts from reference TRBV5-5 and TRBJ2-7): DAGVTQSPTHLIKTRGQQVTLRCSPISGHKSVSWYQQVLGQGPQFIFQYYEKEERGRGNFPDRFSARQFPNYSSELNVNALLLGDSALYLCASSAEARGAMDEQYFGPGTRLTVT.